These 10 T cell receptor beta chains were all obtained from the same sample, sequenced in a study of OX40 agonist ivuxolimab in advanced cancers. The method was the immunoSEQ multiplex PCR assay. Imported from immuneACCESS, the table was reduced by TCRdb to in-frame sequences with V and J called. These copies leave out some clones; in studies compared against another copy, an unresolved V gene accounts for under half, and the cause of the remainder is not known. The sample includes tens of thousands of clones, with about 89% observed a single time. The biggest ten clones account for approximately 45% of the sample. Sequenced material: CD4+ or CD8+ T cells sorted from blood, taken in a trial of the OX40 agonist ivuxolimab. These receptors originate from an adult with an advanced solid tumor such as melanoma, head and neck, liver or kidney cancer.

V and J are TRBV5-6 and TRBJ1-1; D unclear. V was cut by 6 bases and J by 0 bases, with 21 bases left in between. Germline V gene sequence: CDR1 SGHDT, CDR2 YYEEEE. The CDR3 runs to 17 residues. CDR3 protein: CASTRGSAEMMNTEAFF. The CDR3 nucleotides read TGTGCCAGCACCCGCGGGTCGGCAGAAATGATGAACACTGAAGCTTTCTTT.

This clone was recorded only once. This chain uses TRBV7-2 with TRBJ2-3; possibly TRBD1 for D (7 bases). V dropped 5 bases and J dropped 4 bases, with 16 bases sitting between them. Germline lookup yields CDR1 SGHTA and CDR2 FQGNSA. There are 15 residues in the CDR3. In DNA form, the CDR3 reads TGTGCCAGCAGCCGGGACTCCAGGGGGGCAGATACGCAGTATTTT. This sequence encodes CASSRDSRGADTQYF.

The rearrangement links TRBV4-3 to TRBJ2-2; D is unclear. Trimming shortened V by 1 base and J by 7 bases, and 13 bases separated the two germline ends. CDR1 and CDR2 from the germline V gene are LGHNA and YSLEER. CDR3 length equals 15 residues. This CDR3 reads CASSQGGASVGELFF. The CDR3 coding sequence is TGCGCCAGCAGCCAAGGGGGTGCGTCTGTCGGGGAGCTGTTTTTT.

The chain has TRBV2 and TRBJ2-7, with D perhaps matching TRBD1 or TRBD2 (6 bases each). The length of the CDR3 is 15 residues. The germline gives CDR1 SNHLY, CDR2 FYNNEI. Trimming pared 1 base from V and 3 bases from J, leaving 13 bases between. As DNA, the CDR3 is TGTGCCAGCAGTGAAGGACTAGGGGGACTCTACGAGCAGTACTTC. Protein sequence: CASSEGLGGLYEQYF.

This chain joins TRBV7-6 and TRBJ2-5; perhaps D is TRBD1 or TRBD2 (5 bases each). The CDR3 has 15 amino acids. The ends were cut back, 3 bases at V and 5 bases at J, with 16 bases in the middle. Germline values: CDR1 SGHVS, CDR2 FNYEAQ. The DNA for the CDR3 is TGTGCCAGCAGCTTGGGACCGAGGGAGATGGAGACCCAGTACTTC. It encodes CASSLGPREMETQYF.

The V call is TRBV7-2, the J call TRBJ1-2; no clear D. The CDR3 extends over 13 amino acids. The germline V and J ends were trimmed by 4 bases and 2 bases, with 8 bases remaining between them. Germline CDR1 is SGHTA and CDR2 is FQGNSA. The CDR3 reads CASSSLTNYGYTF. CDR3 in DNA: TGTGCCAGCAGCTCGTTGACGAACTATGGCTACACCTTC. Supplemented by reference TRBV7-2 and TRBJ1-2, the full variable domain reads GAGVSQSPSNKVTEKGKDVELRCDPISGHTALYWYRQSLGQGLEFLIYFQGNSAPDKSGLPSDRFSAERTGGSVSTLTIQRTQQEDSAVYLCASSSLTNYGYTFGSGTRLTVV.

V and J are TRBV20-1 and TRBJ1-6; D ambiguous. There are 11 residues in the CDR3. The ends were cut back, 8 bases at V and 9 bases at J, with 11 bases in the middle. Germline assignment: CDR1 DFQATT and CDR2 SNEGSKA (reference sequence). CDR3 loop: CSRRFVSPLHF. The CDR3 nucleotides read TGCAGTCGACGATTTGTTTCACCCCTCCACTTT.

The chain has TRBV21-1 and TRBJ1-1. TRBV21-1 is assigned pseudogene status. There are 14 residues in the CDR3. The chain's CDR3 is CASSNVGGKPEAFF. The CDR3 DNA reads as TGTGCCAGCAGCAATGTTGGGGGGAAGCCTGAAGCTTTCTTT.

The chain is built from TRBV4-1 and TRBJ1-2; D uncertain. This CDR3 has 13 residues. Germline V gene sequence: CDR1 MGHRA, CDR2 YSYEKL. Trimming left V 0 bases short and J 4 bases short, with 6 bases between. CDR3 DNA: TGCGCCAGCAGCCAAGAAGACCTCTATGGCTACACCTTC. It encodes CASSQEDLYGYTF.

The CDR3 loop reads CASSPLATGELFF. Here the CDR3 DNA reads TGCGCCAGCAGTCCACTAGCGACCGGGGAGCTGTTTTTT. This chain joins TRBV5-1 and TRBJ2-2, with TRBD2 matching over 7 bases. V trimming: 5 bases; J trimming: 5 bases; junction bases outside the gene matches: 3. CDR1 is SGHRS and CDR2 is YFSETQ in the germline V gene. This CDR3 has 13 amino acids.